This TCR beta chain originates from a study of graft-versus-host responses after intestinal transplantation. Study context: Recipients had multivisceral, liver-intestinal, or isolated intestinal transplants.

Details on this clone: What it binds is not known.

Findings and caveats of the study: Early post-transplant falls in HvG clones accompanied the peak levels of circulating GvH clones.

Looked up from germline, CDR1 is SGHDT and CDR2 is YYEEEE. With 3 bases clipped from V and 4 bases from J, the junction kept 10 bases outside the gene matches. The CDR3 sequence is 15 residues long. Some clones are missing from TCRdb's copy, which holds only in-frame ones; the method was immunoSEQ multiplex PCR. The sample includes approximately 97,000 clones, roughly 92% of them seen just once. The specimen comprised unstimulated CD8+ T cells sorted from spleen or lymph node cells, sampled before transplant. The genes are TRBV5-6 and TRBJ2-7; 7 nucleotides agree with TRBD2. This receptor was identified in a human donor who was the organ donor for an intestinal transplant. In DNA, the CDR3 is TGTGCCAGCAGCTGGGCCCCGGGACTACGGTACGAGCAGTACTTC. Translating it yields CASSWAPGLRYEQYF.